This T cell receptor beta chain was identified in a study of blood T cell repertoires in COVID-19. Study-level information: The analysed material was cDNA or gDNA that came from T cells, B-cell-depleted T cells, or PBMCs.

Per the original data handling: Researchers report that nucleated cell counts were estimated from reference gene primer amplification. TCRdb's table, derived via immunoSEQ multiplex PCR, lists solely in-frame clones and lacks some. V and J calls and clone size are as listed in that table; D and trimming were resolved from the DNA. The table shows a few hundred thousand clones, with 70% to 90% occurring only once. Seattle's cohort entered during active infection and was followed longitudinally. CDR3 size: 17 residues. Germline V gene data show CDR1 as SGHRS and CDR2 as YFSETQ. J lost 0 bases, V lost 6 bases, and 7 bases had no gene match.

Sequenced sample: peripheral blood. This TCR was sampled from a woman aged 45-65 years with COVID-19, enrolled during active disease. This chain links TRBV5-1 with TRBJ2-6; 9 positions match TRBD2. CDR3 sequence reads: CASTGGGALSGANVLTF. The CDR3, as DNA: TGCGCCAGCACGGGCGGGGGGGCCCTCTCTGGGGCCAACGTCCTGACTTTC.